This T cell receptor beta chain came from a study of OX40 agonist ivuxolimab in advanced cancers. Study at large: Under the entry rules, prior anti-PD-1, anti-PD-L1 or anti-CTLA-4 therapy was allowed, and approximately 36% had some.

The data were produced by immunoSEQ multiplex PCR, yet TCRdb's version contains in-frame clones alone and is incomplete. The sample contains some 70,000 clones, roughly 89% of which appear only once. Findings of the study overall: At 0.1 to 3.0 mg/kg and by week 6, CD4+ and CD8+ T cells in the blood had expanded clonally. Relative to CD4+ cells, CD8+ T cells on average had more expanded clones.

A word on this clone: As yet, its antigen is unknown.

The germline V gene has CDR1 SGHRS and CDR2 YFSETQ. Trimming cost V 0 bases and J 5 bases, with 6 bases left between them. The CDR3 extends over 12 amino acids. Peripheral blood came from all dose cohorts at three timepoints. The receptor's source is an adult with an advanced solid tumor such as melanoma, head and neck, liver or kidney cancer. Sample: CD4+ or CD8+ T cells sorted from blood, taken in a trial of the OX40 agonist ivuxolimab. This chain uses TRBV5-1 with TRBJ2-7; D not resolved. The CDR3 spells CASSLGYDEQYF. The CDR3, as DNA: TGCGCCAGCAGCTTGGGCTACGACGAGCAGTACTTC.